This T cell receptor (beta chain) was retrieved from a study of blood T cells in healthy people across ages. V was pared by 6 bases and J by 5 bases, with 14 bases between. The CDR3 is made up of 12 amino acids. Germline-derived CDR1 and CDR2 are SQVTM and ANQGSEA. Using a J-beta primer mix together with a sample-barcoded 5' primer, a second PCR was run for about 6 to 11 cycles. TCRdb ran MiXCR on the 5' RACE reads and lists one entry per CDR3 protein. The data show over a million distinct CDR3 sequences, with under 30% seen just once and 0.65% to 0.95% held by the top ten. The sample also formed part of further work on T cells of mothers and their children.

The chain joins TRBV29-1 to TRBJ2-7, with TRBD2 as a possible D gene (5 bases). This clonotype was sampled from a girl aged 2 to 10 in good health. The sequencing input was blood. The CDR3 loop is CSVGNRRNEQYF. DNA of the CDR3: TGCAGCGTAGGTAACCGGAGGAACGAGCAGTACTTC.